These 30 T cell receptor beta chains share one sample of origin, sequenced in a study of breast tumors, draining lymph nodes, adjacent tissues. Breast cancer patients provided tissue from their axillary draining lymph nodes. TCRdb reprocessed the multiplex PCR reads with MiXCR, giving one entry per CDR3 protein. Here the sample spans about 110,000 distinct CDR3 sequences, more than 25% being singletons. What was sequenced was axillary lymph node tissue. Receptor source: a female donor with breast cancer. Some clones in this sample may be carry-over from other donors' samples.

Ten or more counts support this clonotype. This chain joins TRBV20-1 and TRBJ2-7, with 7 bases that match TRBD1. Germline V gene lookup returns CDR1 DFQATT and CDR2 SNEGSKA (reference sequence). This CDR3 region has 13 residues. V dropped 3 bases and J dropped 3; count of bases not matched to a gene: 5. This CDR3 is CSARAGTVYEQYF. DNA for the CDR3: TGCAGTGCTAGGGCTGGGACAGTCTACGAGCAGTACTTC.

The genes are TRBV7-8 and TRBJ1-4; 9 bases match TRBD1. This CDR3 has 16 residues. V dropped 5 bases and J dropped 0; count of bases not matched to a gene: 4. Germline loops: CDR1 SGHVS, CDR2 FQNEAQ. CDR3 nucleotides: TGTGCCAGCAGCCGGGGACAGGGAACAACTAATGAAAAACTGTTTTTT. It encodes CASSRGQGTTNEKLFF.

This clonotype appeared many times. CDR3: CASRTGLDTGELFF. The DNA for the CDR3 is TGTGCCAGCAGAACAGGTTTGGACACCGGGGAGCTGTTTTTT. V usage is TRBV28 and J usage is TRBJ2-2; perhaps TRBD1 as D (5 bases). This CDR3 region has 14 residues. The V gene lost 6 bases and the J gene lost 3 bases, with 11 bases spanning the gap. Per germline, CDR1 MDHEN and CDR2 SYDVKM.

The chain couples TRBV28 to TRBJ1-5; D is perhaps TRBD1 (5 bases). Per the germline V gene, CDR1 is MDHEN and CDR2 is SYDVKM. CDR3 length: 12 amino acids. V was shortened by 4 bases and J by 12 bases, with 13 bases between the two germline ends. CDR3: CASSSSSGHQHF. The CDR3 DNA sequence: TGTGCCAGCAGTTCATCTTCAGGACACCAGCATTTT.

This clonotype was counted at least ten times. This chain links TRBV9 with TRBJ2-6, with 9 bases fitting TRBD2. The CDR3 sequence is 17 residues long. The V and J ends lost 3 bases and 4 bases, in that order; junction bases with no gene match: 8. Per germline, CDR1 SGDLS and CDR2 YYNGEE. DNA for the CDR3: TGTGCCAGCAGCGGACAAGCGGGGGGTTACGGGGCCAACGTCCTGACTTTC. Amino acids: CASSGQAGGYGANVLTF. The complete variable domain, with remaining parts taken from reference TRBV9 and TRBJ2-6, reads DSGVTQTPKHLITATGQRVTLRCSPRSGDLSVYWYQQSLDQGLQFLIQYYNGEERAKGNILERFSAQQFPDLHSELNLSSLELGDSALYFCASSGQAGGYGANVLTFGAGSRLTVL.

CDR3 loop: CASSASLGLAGGPSEETQYF. The CDR3 DNA reads as TGTGCCAGCAGTGCCTCACTGGGACTAGCGGGAGGGCCTTCCGAAGAGACCCAGTACTTC. V gene TRBV12-3 or TRBV12-4 combines with J gene TRBJ2-5; TRBD2 matches 16 bases. Losses at the gene ends were 5 bases for V and 3 bases for J; bases not matched to a gene: 15. This CDR3 has 20 residues.

This clonotype has a count of ten or more. The chain couples TRBV10-3 to TRBJ1-3; no reliable D call. This CDR3 comprises 15 residues. The V and J ends lost 5 bases and 2 bases respectively, with 13 bases between them. Germline V CDR1 and CDR2: ENHRY, SYGVKD. The CDR3 reads CAISQEDGAGNTIYF. The DNA for the CDR3 is TGTGCCATCAGTCAGGAGGATGGAGCTGGAAACACCATATATTTT.

This clonotype was seen only a few times. The rearrangement joins TRBV7-2 to TRBJ1-1, with no clear D. Germline V lookup: CDR1 SGHTA, CDR2 FQGNSA. The V gene lost 3 bases and the J gene lost 1 base, with 9 bases spanning the gap. This CDR3 has 14 amino acids. The DNA of the CDR3 is TGTGCCAGCAGCTTTAAGGTTGGGAACACTGAAGCTTTCTTT. Encoded protein: CASSFKVGNTEAFF.

This clonotype was counted at least ten times. The chain is built from TRBV5-1 and TRBJ2-7; 7 nucleotides line up with TRBD1. J was trimmed by 1 base and V by 3 bases; bases with no gene match: 7. CDR1 is SGHRS, CDR2 YFSETQ, per germline. The CDR3 is 15 residues long. The CDR3 here is CASSSTGRLSYEQYF. The CDR3 nucleotides read TGCGCCAGCAGCTCGACAGGGCGACTATCCTACGAGCAGTACTTC.

This clonotype has at least ten counts. The chain carries TRBV19 and TRBJ1-5; D possibly corresponds to TRBD1 (6 bases). With 3 bases removed from V and 6 bases from J, the gap between germline ends came to 15 bases. The CDR3 totals 15 residues. Germline V gives CDR1 LNHDA, CDR2 SQIVND (reference sequence). The CDR3 is CASSISWGLSQPQHF. The CDR3 DNA follows: TGTGCCAGTAGTATTAGCTGGGGGCTGTCTCAGCCCCAGCATTTT.

With respect to this clonotype: The missing conserved phenylalanine or tryptophan at the end of this CDR3 makes a read error likely. The chain employs TRBV6-5 and TRBJ1-1, with 8 bases identical to TRBD1. The CDR3 length is 13 residues. CDR1 is MNHEY, CDR2 SVGAGI, per germline. V was clipped by 6 bases and J by 5 bases; unmatched bases: 5. The CDR3, as DNA: TGTGCCAGCAGCGGACAGGGAAGAACTGAAGCTTTCTGT. Protein product: CASSGQGRTEAFC.

To note about this clonotype: A junction end diverges from the germline sequence, so it may reflect a read error. This chain joins TRBV10-2 and TRBJ2-2; 12 nucleotides align to TRBD2. Germline V gene lookup returns CDR1 WSHSY and CDR2 SAAADI. There are 15 residues in the CDR3. As DNA, the CDR3 is TGCGCCAGCAGTGAACTAGCGGGAGGCACCGGGGGGCTGTCTTTT. Residues: CASSELAGGTGGLSF.

The chain combines TRBV30 with TRBJ1-2; D might be TRBD1 (5 bases). Germline V gives CDR1 GTSNPN, CDR2 SVGIG (reference sequence). Trimming removed 8 bases at V and 4 bases at J, with 23 bases between. This CDR3 is built from 15 residues. The CDR3 region has the DNA TGTGCCGCGAGACCTCGGGACCGCAAGCTCTATGGCTACACCTTC. Encoded protein: CAARPRDRKLYGYTF.

This chain connects TRBV5-4 to TRBJ2-3; TRBD1 or TRBD2 may be the D gene (5 bases each). The CDR3 runs to 14 residues. Looked up from germline, CDR1 is SGHNT and CDR2 is YYREEE (reference sequence). V shed 0 bases and J shed 4 bases, with 9 bases lying between them. The CDR3 reads CASSLDGAADTQYF. CDR3 DNA sequence: TGTGCCAGCAGCTTGGACGGGGCCGCAGATACGCAGTATTTT.

This chain connects TRBV30 to TRBJ2-1; 9 bases match TRBD1. Germline V gives CDR1 GTSNPN, CDR2 SVGIG (reference sequence). Germline trimming cut 5 bases from V and 3 bases from J; bases unmatched to any gene: 8. CDR3 length: 15 amino acids. The CDR3 loop is CAWFSRDRDYNEQFF. The CDR3 bases are TGTGCCTGGTTTTCCCGGGACAGGGACTACAATGAGCAGTTCTTC.

The chain joins TRBV6-6 to TRBJ2-7; D is perhaps TRBD2 (6 bases). Trimming removed 5 bases at V and 3 bases at J, with 23 bases between. The CDR3 runs to 17 residues. CDR1 MNHNY and CDR2 SVGAGI come from the germline V gene (reference sequence). The CDR3: CASSPAGLSSLNYEQYF. CDR3 in DNA: TGTGCCAGCAGTCCCGCGGGGCTCTCTAGCCTCAACTACGAGCAGTACTTC.

There are many counts of this clonotype. The V and J genes are TRBV28 and TRBJ2-5; 10 bases align to TRBD2. This CDR3 is built from 14 residues. V gave up 5 bases and J gave up 5 bases; unmatched junction bases: 5. Germline-derived CDR1 and CDR2 are MDHEN and SYDVKM. CDR3 in amino acids: CASSQAGGPETQYF. CDR3 sequence (DNA): TGTGCCAGCAGTCAAGCGGGAGGGCCCGAGACCCAGTACTTC.

Concerning this clonotype itself: The CDR3 end shows no conserved phenylalanine or tryptophan, and so a read error is likely. The rearrangement uses TRBV20-1 and TRBJ1-4; either TRBD1 or TRBD2 may fit D (5 bases each). The tail of the sequence fits TRBJ2-2 better, so the J call may be wrong. This CDR3 has 17 residues. From germline, CDR1 is DFQATT and CDR2 SNEGSKA (reference sequence). The CDR3 coding sequence is TGCAGTGCTAGAGATCAAAATGGGGGTCCGTACACCGGGGAGCTGTTTTCT. Its protein product is CSARDQNGGPYTGELFS.

For this clonotype: A clone one base away is much larger, so this may be a read error. The chain employs TRBV5-1 and TRBJ2-1; 10 bases line up with TRBD2. Germline CDR1 is SGHRS and CDR2 is YFSETQ. This CDR3 region has 14 residues. Written as DNA, the CDR3 is TGCGTCAGCAGCTTGGCCCCTAGCGGGGGAGGGGCGTTCTTC. Its translation is CVSSLAPSGGGAFF. Complete variable domain (other parts from reference TRBV5-1 and TRBJ2-1): KAGVTQTPRYLIKTRGQQVTLSCSPISGHRSVSWYQQTPGQGLQFLFEYFSETQRNKGNFPGRFSGRQFSNSRSEMNVSTLELGDSALYLCVSSLAPSGGGAFFGPGTRLTVL.

This clonotype was seen ten or more times. The chain employs TRBV2 and TRBJ1-3, with D unclear. The CDR3 length is 16 residues. Per germline, CDR1 SNHLY and CDR2 FYNNEI. V lost 5 bases, J lost 3 bases, and 17 bases lay in between. The CDR3 loop reads CASSPPAGEDGNTIYF. DNA for the CDR3: TGTGCCAGCAGTCCTCCGGCCGGAGAGGATGGAAACACCATATATTTT.

This clonotype came up many times. This chain joins TRBV20-1 and TRBJ2-5; TRBD2 matches at 9 bases. The CDR3 consists of 16 residues. The V gene's germline CDR1 is DFQATT and CDR2 SNEGSKA (reference sequence). CDR3: CTVGLAGIQRRETQYF. DNA for the CDR3: TGCACTGTAGGTCTAGCGGGGATTCAACGAAGAGAGACCCAGTACTTC.

This clonotype was counted at least ten times. CDR3: CSASPGTGASETQYF. The CDR3 DNA reads TGCAGTGCTAGCCCAGGGACAGGGGCGTCGGAGACCCAGTACTTC. The chain is built from TRBV20-1 and TRBJ2-5; 10 bases agree with TRBD1. The germline V gene encodes CDR1 DFQATT and CDR2 SNEGSKA (reference sequence). The CDR3 length is 15 residues. The trim removed 3 bases at V and 5 bases at J, leaving 9 bases unmatched.

The table lists this clonotype with many counts. The rearrangement links TRBV2 to TRBJ2-7, with a possible D match to TRBD1 (6 bases). V dropped 6 bases and J dropped 3 bases, with 9 bases sitting between them. Looked up from germline, CDR1 is SNHLY and CDR2 is FYNNEI. CDR3 length: 12 amino acids. The CDR3 nucleotides are TGTGCCAGCAGAGGACAGAGCTACGAGCAGTACTTC. Translated: CASRGQSYEQYF.

This clonotype appeared many times. A much larger clone differs by one base, so this may be a read error. Here the CDR3 DNA reads TGTGCCAGCAGCGTAGGGGACGGCGTAGATTCACCCCCCCACTTT. This gives the protein CASSVGDGVDSPPHF. The chain links TRBV9 to TRBJ1-6; the D gene is possibly TRBD1 (5 bases). Germline V gives CDR1 SGDLS, CDR2 YYNGEE. This CDR3 has 15 amino acids.

The chain carries TRBV25-1 and TRBJ2-1, with D tentatively TRBD2 (5 bases). V lost 0 bases and J 2 bases, leaving 8 bases between the germline ends. Germline CDR1 MGHDK, CDR2 SYGVNS. The CDR3 runs to 15 residues. CDR3 nucleotide sequence: TGTGCCAGCAGTGAATATCGGGGTCCCTACAATGAGCAGTTCTTC. Translated: CASSEYRGPYNEQFF.

This clonotype was seen just once. The chain links TRBV9 to TRBJ2-3; 12 nucleotides align to TRBD2. J lost 4 bases, V lost 4 bases, and 1 base had no gene match. This CDR3 has 14 amino acids. Germline assignment: CDR1 SGDLS and CDR2 YYNGEE. The CDR3 here is CASSSSGRADTQYF. CDR3 DNA: TGTGCCAGCAGCTCTAGCGGGAGGGCAGATACGCAGTATTTT.

This clonotype was observed many times. V usage is TRBV19 and J usage is TRBJ2-1; 11 positions match TRBD2. Germline assignment: CDR1 LNHDA and CDR2 SQIVND (reference sequence). The CDR3 runs to 15 residues. Trimming removed 3 bases from V and 7 bases from J; junction bases left unmatched: 5. The CDR3 DNA sequence: TGTGCCAGTAGTATTGAGACTAGCGGGAAAAATGAGCAGTTCTTC. Residues: CASSIETSGKNEQFF.

The chain uses TRBV20-1 and TRBJ1-5, with TRBD1 identical over 10 bases. Germline V CDR1 and CDR2: DFQATT, SNEGSKA (reference sequence). This CDR3 region has 18 residues. After removal of 5 bases from V and 0 bases from J, the junction contained 13 bases not matched to a gene. As DNA, the CDR3 is TGCAGTGCTTTATCCGGGACAGGGGAGACTAATAGCAATCAGCCCCAGCATTTT. Translating gives CSALSGTGETNSNQPQHF.

The V call is TRBV7-8, the J call TRBJ2-7; TRBD2 might be the D (5 bases). CDR3 length: 17 residues. From germline, CDR1 is SGHVS and CDR2 FQNEAQ. In DNA, the CDR3 is TGTACCAACAGCTTAACTAGGCTGGAGGACCGCTCCTACGAGCAGTACTTC. This codes for CTNSLTRLEDRSYEQYF.

This chain connects TRBV5-1 to TRBJ1-1; a weak D match, TRBD1 (6 bases). Per the germline V gene, CDR1 is SGHRS and CDR2 is YFSETQ. The V end was cut by 0 bases, the J end by 5 bases, with 14 bases between. The CDR3 runs 15 residues. The CDR3 loop is CASSLEGGPVTEAFF. CDR3 nucleotides: TGCGCCAGCAGCTTGGAGGGGGGCCCTGTTACTGAAGCTTTCTTT.